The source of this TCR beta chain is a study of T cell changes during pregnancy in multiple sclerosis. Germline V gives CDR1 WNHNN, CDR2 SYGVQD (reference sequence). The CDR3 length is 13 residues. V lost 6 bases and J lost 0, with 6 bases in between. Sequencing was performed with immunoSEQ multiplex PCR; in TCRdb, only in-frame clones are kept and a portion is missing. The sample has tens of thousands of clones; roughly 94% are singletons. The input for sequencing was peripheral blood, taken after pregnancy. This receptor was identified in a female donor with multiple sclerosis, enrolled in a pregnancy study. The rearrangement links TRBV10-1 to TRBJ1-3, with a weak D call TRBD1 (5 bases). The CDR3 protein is CASRDSSGNTIYF. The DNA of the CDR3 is TGCGCCAGCAGAGACAGCTCTGGAAACACCATATATTTT.